What follows are 29 T cell receptor beta chains derived from one specimen sequenced in a study of control samples from healthy donors and cancer patients. The repertoire was sequenced with immunoSEQ multiplex PCR; TCRdb's copy has only in-frame clones and lacks some. The table has 98,000 or so clones, approximately 84% seen once; the top ten hold 6% to 8%. The specimen sequenced was blood. The receptors originated from a man aged 18 to 29 in good health.

This clone has a handful of counts. The V gene is TRBV5-1, the J gene TRBJ2-5, with TRBD2 identical over 12 bases. The CDR3 has 17 residues. With 3 bases clipped from V and 2 bases from J, the junction kept 8 bases outside the gene matches. The germline V gene has CDR1 SGHRS and CDR2 YFSETQ. The CDR3 reads CASSSPLTSGGQETQYF. Here the CDR3 DNA reads TGCGCCAGCAGCTCCCCCTTGACTAGCGGGGGACAAGAGACCCAGTACTTC. Combining the CDR3 with reference TRBV5-1 and TRBJ2-5 gives the whole variable domain KAGVTQTPRYLIKTRGQQVTLSCSPISGHRSVSWYQQTPGQGLQFLFEYFSETQRNKGNFPGRFSGRQFSNSRSEMNVSTLELGDSALYLCASSSPLTSGGQETQYFGPGTRLLVL.

The J gene is TRBJ2-5, the V gene TRBV7-9; 12 bases fit TRBD2. Trimming at V came to 7 bases and at J to 4 bases, leaving 4 bases not matched to a gene. The CDR3 totals 14 residues. Germline V gene lookup returns CDR1 SEHNR and CDR2 FQNEAQ (reference sequence). The CDR3 coding sequence is TGTGCCAGCATCTCTAGCGGGGGGGCAGAGACCCAGTACTTC. Translated: CASISSGGAETQYF.

V is TRBV7-2 and J is TRBJ2-7; 7 bases match TRBD2. Germline V gene data show CDR1 as SGHTA and CDR2 as FQGNSA. V lost 5 bases to trimming and J lost 0 bases; unmatched junction nucleotides: 7. The CDR3 consists of 15 residues. For the CDR3, the DNA is TGTGCCAGCAGCCTGAGCGGGGCCAGCTCCTACGAGCAGTACGTC. Its protein product is CASSLSGASSYEQYV.

This clone has only a few counts. This sequence joins TRBV7-9 and TRBJ1-1; unclear D gene. Germline V gene lookup returns CDR1 SEHNR and CDR2 FQNEAQ (reference sequence). The V end lost 5 bases, the J end lost 4 bases, and 17 bases lay between the germline ends. This CDR3 contains 15 residues. Written as DNA, the CDR3 is TGTGCCAGCAGCACCGTGGACGCCTGGGGCACTGAAGCTTTCTTT. This gives the protein CASSTVDAWGTEAFF.

The V and J genes are TRBV24-1 and TRBJ2-5, with 7 bases lining up with TRBD1. CDR3 length: 15 residues. J was trimmed by 4 bases and V by 3 bases; bases with no gene match: 7. Germline loops: CDR1 KGHDR, CDR2 SFDVKD. CDR3 sequence (DNA): TGTGCCACCAGTGATACAGGGGAGAGGGGAGAGACCCAGTACTTC. Translated: CATSDTGERGETQYF.

This chain uses TRBV21-1 with TRBJ1-2. TRBV21-1 is a pseudogene segment. The CDR3 runs 15 residues. The CDR3 coding sequence is TGTGCCAGCAGCAAAGGGGGGACGGCCAACTATGGCTACACCTTC. It specifies CASSKGGTANYGYTF.

This clone was seen only a few times. J is TRBJ1-1 and V is TRBV7-6, with 7 bases lining up with TRBD1. The CDR3 runs to 16 residues. Germline trimming cut 1 base from V and 1 base from J; bases unmatched to any gene: 6. Germline V gene sequence: CDR1 SGHVS, CDR2 FNYEAQ. The CDR3 DNA reads TGTGCCAGCAGCTTAGACTCGCGACAGGGGAACACTGAAGCTTTCTTT. It codes for CASSLDSRQGNTEAFF.

This clone was observed once. The chain employs TRBV4-3 and TRBJ1-1; no clear D gene. The CDR3 covers 15 residues. Germline CDR1 reads LGHNA; CDR2 reads YSLEER. V was cut by 3 bases and J by 4 bases, with 15 bases left in between. The CDR3: CASSQGFFLGTEAFF. The CDR3, as DNA: TGCGCCAGCAGCCAGGGTTTTTTCTTGGGCACTGAAGCTTTCTTT.

The V and J genes are TRBV6-5 and TRBJ1-1, with a possible D match to TRBD1 (5 bases). CDR3 size: 14 residues. Per the germline V gene, CDR1 is MNHEY and CDR2 is SVGAGI. The ends were cut back, 6 bases at V and 1 base at J, with 12 bases in the middle. The CDR3 sequence: CASRPWDRNTEAFF. In DNA form, the CDR3 reads TGTGCCAGCAGGCCGTGGGACCGGAACACTGAAGCTTTCTTT.

This rearrangement joins TRBV7-2 to TRBJ2-3, with TRBD2 matching over 8 bases. The J segment lost 2 bases and the V segment lost 1 base, leaving 2 bases of the junction unmatched. The CDR3 loop spans 15 amino acids. Germline V gene data show CDR1 as SGHTA and CDR2 as FQGNSA. The CDR3 DNA is TGTGCCAGCAGCTTAGTCGGGGGGGCCACAGATACGCAGTATTTT. Protein product: CASSLVGGATDTQYF.

This chain links TRBV2 with TRBJ1-2, with 9 bases aligning to TRBD1. This CDR3 is 15 amino acids long. V was clipped by 7 bases and J by 5 bases; unmatched bases: 11. Germline CDR1 is SNHLY and CDR2 is FYNNEI. The CDR3 coding sequence is TGTGCCAGCAAAGGGAACAGGGGGCGGAGGTATGGCTACACCTTC. Encoded protein: CASKGNRGRRYGYTF.

The genes are TRBV29-1 and TRBJ2-3, with 8 bases fitting TRBD2. Trimming took 3 bases from V and 1 from J; bases not matched to a gene: 6. The CDR3 is 15 residues long. Looked up from germline, CDR1 is SQVTM and CDR2 is ANQGSEA. CDR3 amino acids: CSVDGGVEGTDTQYF. The CDR3 DNA reads as TGCAGCGTTGACGGGGGGGTTGAGGGCACAGATACGCAGTATTTT.

Remarks on this clone: Other nucleotide sequences from this sample produce the same CDR3. The genes are TRBV3-1 (or the pseudogene TRBV3-2) and TRBJ1-6; D remains ambiguous. Germline values: CDR1 LGHDT, CDR2 YNNKEL (reference sequence). Trimming left V 5 bases short and J 4 bases short, with 9 bases between. This CDR3 has 14 amino acids. This chain's CDR3 is CASSGGLYNSPLHF. CDR3 nucleotide sequence: TGTGCCAGCAGCGGCGGGCTATATAATTCACCCCTCCACTTT.

The V call is TRBV19, the J call TRBJ1-5; a possible D gene is TRBD1 (5 bases). Germline lookup yields CDR1 LNHDA and CDR2 SQIVND (reference sequence). CDR3 size: 15 residues. Between the trimmed V and J ends, which lost 4 bases and 1 base, there was a span of 11 bases. CDR3 in DNA: TGTGCCAGTAGTACGCGGCGGGGGAGCAATCAGCCCCAGCATTTT. As protein: CASSTRRGSNQPQHF. The variable domain in full, with the rest retrieved from reference TRBV19 and TRBJ1-5, is DGGITQSPKYLFRKEGQNVTLSCEQNLNHDAMYWYRQDPGQGLRLIYYSQIVNDFQKGDIAEGYSVSREKKESFPLTVTSAQKNPTAFYLCASSTRRGSNQPQHFGDGTRLSIL.

This clone has more than one count but fewer than ten. The chain joins TRBV6-5 to TRBJ1-1, with a weak D call TRBD1 (5 bases). The V end lost 2 bases, the J end lost 5 bases, and 9 bases lay between the germline ends. The CDR3 loop spans 13 amino acids. The germline CDR1 and CDR2 sequences are MNHEY and SVGAGI. CDR3 nucleotide sequence: TGTGCCAGCAGTTACGGCAGGGAGACTGAAGCTTTCTTT. Protein: CASSYGRETEAFF.

This clone has only a few counts. This chain connects TRBV9 to TRBJ2-5; maybe TRBD1 (6 bases). Germline V gives CDR1 SGDLS, CDR2 YYNGEE. The V and J ends lost 4 bases and 5 bases respectively, with 12 bases between them. The CDR3 covers 13 residues. CDR3 in amino acids: CASSLTRGETQYF. The CDR3 DNA is TGTGCCAGCAGCCTTACGAGGGGGGAGACCCAGTACTTC.

The rearrangement joins TRBV7-2 to TRBJ2-5, with 11 bases lining up with TRBD1. V was clipped by 5 bases and J by 1 base; unmatched bases: 6. Per the germline V gene, CDR1 is SGHTA and CDR2 is FQGNSA. The CDR3 contains 16 residues. The CDR3 loop is CASSDRDRGTQETQYF. CDR3 DNA: TGTGCCAGCAGCGACCGGGACAGGGGGACCCAAGAGACCCAGTACTTC.

The chain links TRBV7-2 to TRBJ2-5; no firm D call. Germline-derived CDR1 and CDR2 are SGHTA and FQGNSA. The CDR3 has 13 amino acids. V was trimmed by 6 bases and J by 2 bases, leaving 10 bases between them. The CDR3 loop is CASSPSRQETQYF. Here the CDR3 DNA reads TGTGCCAGCAGTCCTTCGCGGCAAGAGACCCAGTACTTC.

The V call is TRBV11-2, the J call TRBJ2-3; 13 bases fit TRBD2. CDR1 and CDR2 (germline): SGHAT, FQNNGV. Trimming at V came to 3 bases and at J to 2 bases, leaving 11 bases not matched to a gene. The CDR3 consists of 19 residues. The CDR3: CASSFLRLAGGLPTDTQYF. The CDR3 nucleotides read TGTGCCAGCAGCTTCCTCAGACTAGCGGGGGGCCTCCCCACAGATACGCAGTATTTT.

CDR3 DNA sequence: TGTGCCAGCAGCTTAGTGAGGGGGCGGGAGACCCAGTACTTC. Protein: CASSLVRGRETQYF. V is TRBV11-2 and J is TRBJ2-5, with TRBD1 matching over 7 bases. Germline V gene data show CDR1 as SGHAT and CDR2 as FQNNGV. Trimming took 1 base from V and 5 from J; bases not matched to a gene: 4. This CDR3 contains 14 residues.

The chain links TRBV2 to TRBJ1-2; 10 bases align to TRBD1. With 7 bases clipped from V and 4 bases from J, the junction kept 12 bases outside the gene matches. The CDR3 totals 16 residues. Germline CDR1 is SNHLY and CDR2 is FYNNEI. Here the CDR3 reads CASTTQGGQGTYGYTF. In nucleotides, the CDR3 is TGTGCCAGCACCACCCAGGGGGGACAGGGGACCTATGGCTACACCTTC.

V gene TRBV10-3 combines with J gene TRBJ1-2; tentatively, D is TRBD1 (5 bases). Germline V gene lookup returns CDR1 ENHRY and CDR2 SYGVKD. Trimming cost V 8 bases and J 1 base, with 29 bases left between them. This CDR3 comprises 19 residues. This chain's CDR3 is CAIRKRDSENRQNNYGYTF. DNA of the CDR3: TGTGCCATCCGAAAGAGAGACAGCGAAAACAGGCAAAATAACTATGGCTACACCTTC.

J is TRBJ1-2 and V is TRBV23-1, with 9 bases matching TRBD1. TRBV23-1 is classed as an ORF, of uncertain function. CDR3 length: 18 amino acids. V lost 2 bases to trimming and J lost 1 base; unmatched junction nucleotides: 11. CDR3 sequence: CASSQSRPGTGINYGYTF. The CDR3 DNA reads as TGCGCCAGCAGTCAAAGTAGGCCCGGGACAGGGATTAACTATGGCTACACCTTC.

This rearrangement joins TRBV5-1 to TRBJ1-2; 7 nucleotides align to TRBD1. Trimming took 2 bases from V and 7 from J; bases not matched to a gene: 5. The CDR3 runs to 13 residues. The V gene's germline CDR1 is SGHRS and CDR2 YFSETQ. CDR3 amino acids: CASSFDRARGYTF. The CDR3 nucleotides are TGCGCCAGCAGCTTTGACAGGGCCCGTGGCTACACCTTC.

V is TRBV5-5 and J is TRBJ1-2; no clear D. Trimming left V 0 bases short and J 0 bases short, with 9 bases between. The CDR3 contains 15 residues. Germline V gene data show CDR1 as SGHKS and CDR2 as YYEKEE (reference sequence). The CDR3 sequence: CASSLGHLANYGYTF. DNA of the CDR3: TGTGCCAGCAGCTTGGGACACCTAGCTAACTATGGCTACACCTTC.

This clone has a handful of counts. The V gene is TRBV5-4, the J gene TRBJ1-2; D not certain. Looked up from germline, CDR1 is SGHNT and CDR2 is YYREEE (reference sequence). This CDR3 region has 13 residues. Trimming cost V 5 bases and J 8 bases, with 16 bases left between them. The CDR3 loop is CASSYPRSEGYTF. The CDR3 DNA reads as TGTGCCAGCAGTTACCCCCGGTCAGAAGGCTACACCTTC. The complete variable domain, with remaining parts taken from reference TRBV5-4 and TRBJ1-2, reads ETGVTQSPTHLIKTRGQQVTLRCSSQSGHNTVSWYQQALGQGPQFIFQYYREEENGRGNFPPRFSGLQFPNYSSELNVNALELDDSALYLCASSYPRSEGYTFGSGTRLTVV.

This chain links TRBV9 with TRBJ2-3, with 7 nucleotides matching TRBD1. This CDR3 region has 15 residues. Looked up from germline, CDR1 is SGDLS and CDR2 is YYNGEE. V shed 3 bases and J 0 bases; nucleotides not matched to a gene: 4. The CDR3 nucleotides read TGTGCCAGCAGCGAGGGGACAGATAGCACAGATACGCAGTATTTT. This encodes CASSEGTDSTDTQYF.

V is TRBV19 and J is TRBJ2-5, with 10 bases aligning to TRBD2. CDR1 and CDR2 from the germline V gene are LNHDA and SQIVND (reference sequence). The length of the CDR3 is 15 residues. V lost 2 bases to trimming and J lost 4 bases; unmatched junction nucleotides: 4. CDR3 DNA: TGTGCCAGTAGTATAATAGCGGGGGGCGCAGAGACCCAGTACTTC. It specifies CASSIIAGGAETQYF.

The chain carries TRBV11-3 and TRBJ2-2, with D tentatively TRBD2 (5 bases). V was pared by 2 bases and J by 1 base, with 11 bases between. The germline V gene has CDR1 SGHNT and CDR2 YENEEA. The length of the CDR3 is 16 residues. CDR3 residues: CASSLFGSENTGELFF. CDR3 coding DNA: TGTGCCAGCAGCTTATTTGGTAGCGAGAACACCGGGGAGCTGTTTTTT.